The 18 T cell receptor beta chains presented below share a single source sample, sequenced in a study of OX40 agonist ivuxolimab in advanced cancers. The data were produced by immunoSEQ multiplex PCR, yet TCRdb's version contains in-frame clones alone and is incomplete. The table includes about 31,000 clones, approximately 91% detected once. Source: CD4+ or CD8+ T cells sorted from blood, taken in a trial of the OX40 agonist ivuxolimab. Receptor source: an adult with an advanced solid tumor such as melanoma, head and neck, liver or kidney cancer.

The count of this clone is one. V and J are TRBV28 and TRBJ2-7; D gene unclear. The CDR3 runs to 12 residues. Germline CDR1 MDHEN, CDR2 SYDVKM. V dropped 1 base and J dropped 8 bases, with 9 bases sitting between them. The CDR3 nucleotides are TGTGCCAGCAGTTTATTGTGGGAAAAGCAGTACTTC. It codes for CASSLLWEKQYF.

The chain couples TRBV15 to TRBJ2-7, with D maybe TRBD2 (6 bases). The V gene's germline CDR1 is LNHNV and CDR2 YYDKDF (reference sequence). V was shortened by 5 bases and J by 2 bases, with 16 bases between the two germline ends. The CDR3 runs to 15 residues. The CDR3: CATSLTGEGAYEQYF. The CDR3 region has the DNA TGTGCCACCAGCTTGACGGGGGAAGGGGCCTACGAGCAGTACTTC.

This rearrangement joins TRBV6-1 to TRBJ1-2; a possible D gene is TRBD1 (5 bases). CDR3 length: 18 residues. Per germline, CDR1 MNHNS and CDR2 SASEGT. Trimming cost V 1 base and J 3 bases, with 21 bases left between them. The CDR3 sequence: CASSEERGLRAFDYGYTF. The CDR3 coding sequence is TGTGCCAGCAGTGAAGAAAGGGGCCTTAGGGCATTTGACTATGGCTACACCTTC.

The V and J genes are TRBV7-9 and TRBJ1-2, with D uncertain. The germline CDR1 and CDR2 sequences are SEHNR and FQNEAQ (reference sequence). This CDR3 has 14 residues. V was trimmed by 6 bases and J by 3 bases, leaving 14 bases between them. The CDR3 DNA reads as TGTGCCAGCAGTGCAGACGTCATTTACTATGGCTACACCTTC. Amino acid sequence: CASSADVIYYGYTF.

The rearrangement uses TRBV28 and TRBJ1-1, with D tentatively TRBD1 (6 bases). CDR3 size: 16 residues. Germline V gene lookup returns CDR1 MDHEN and CDR2 SYDVKM. Trimming pared 4 bases from V and 3 bases from J, leaving 18 bases between. Written as DNA, the CDR3 is TGTGCCAGCAGTTCAACTTTACAGGGATGGGACACTGAAGCTTTCTTT. The encoded protein is CASSSTLQGWDTEAFF.

The chain links TRBV29-1 to TRBJ2-7, with D hard to call. Trimming shortened V by 1 base and J by 0 bases, and 4 bases separated the two germline ends. Germline-derived CDR1 and CDR2 are SQVTM and ANQGSEA. The length of the CDR3 is 12 residues. In nucleotides, the CDR3 is TGCAGCGTTGAAGGGGACTCCTACGAGCAGTACTTC. Protein sequence: CSVEGDSYEQYF.

This chain uses TRBV14 with TRBJ1-5; D gene uncertain. CDR1 and CDR2 from the germline V gene are SGHDN and FVKESK. This CDR3 contains 16 residues. Trimming shortened V by 4 bases and J by 2 bases, and 15 bases separated the two germline ends. In DNA form, the CDR3 reads TGTGCCAGCAGCCCTGGACCGGGATTCCGCAATCAGCCCCAGCATTTT. It translates to CASSPGPGFRNQPQHF.

Worth noting for this clone: Other DNA sequences of this sample code for an identical CDR3. The chain uses TRBV6-5 and TRBJ1-2; D possibly corresponds to TRBD1 (5 bases). The length of the CDR3 is 11 residues. In germline, CDR1 is MNHEY, CDR2 SVGAGI. Trimming took off 8 bases at V and 6 bases at J, with 10 bases between the two ends. The CDR3 reads CASARGDGYTF. The DNA for the CDR3 is TGTGCCAGCGCACGGGGGGATGGCTACACCTTC.

The V gene is TRBV9, the J gene TRBJ2-7, with 10 positions matching TRBD1. CDR3 length: 14 residues. Germline V lookup: CDR1 SGDLS, CDR2 YYNGEE. Trimming took 7 bases from V and 6 from J; bases not matched to a gene: 10. Written as DNA, the CDR3 is TGTGCCAGCGCCGAGGGACAGGGGTTGGGCGAGCAGTACTTC. Translated, it gives CASAEGQGLGEQYF.

The chain carries TRBV28 and TRBJ2-2; D remains unclear. The length of the CDR3 is 12 residues. Germline CDR1 MDHEN, CDR2 SYDVKM. Trimming shortened V by 3 bases and J by 6 bases, and 5 bases separated the two germline ends. Written as DNA, the CDR3 is TGTGCCAGCAGTTTTGCGGCCGGGGAGCTGTTTTTT. This translates into CASSFAAGELFF.

V is TRBV9 and J is TRBJ1-5, with D possibly matching TRBD1 (5 bases). Germline values: CDR1 SGDLS, CDR2 YYNGEE. This CDR3 is built from 16 residues. V dropped 0 bases and J dropped 2 bases, with 12 bases sitting between them. The CDR3 DNA sequence: TGTGCCAGCAGCGTAGATGGAGGGGCGGGCAATCAGCCCCAGCATTTT. Amino acid sequence: CASSVDGGAGNQPQHF.

V is TRBV28 and J is TRBJ2-7; TRBD1 aligns across 8 bases. Germline values: CDR1 MDHEN, CDR2 SYDVKM. The CDR3 runs 13 residues. Trimming at V came to 8 bases and at J to 4 bases, leaving 7 bases not matched to a gene. CDR3: CASGPRGLYEQYF. The CDR3 DNA follows: TGTGCCAGCGGCCCCAGGGGGCTGTACGAGCAGTACTTC.

The chain recombines TRBV9 with TRBJ2-1; 7 nucleotides line up with TRBD1. Germline CDR1 is SGDLS and CDR2 is YYNGEE. This CDR3 region has 15 residues. The junction had 15 bases not matched to a gene; V was cut back by 3 bases and J by 12 bases. The CDR3 nucleotides are TGTGCCAGCAGCGGAGAATTAGGACAGGAAAGCGGGCAGTTCTTC. Translating it yields CASSGELGQESGQFF.

Here the CDR3 DNA reads TGTGCCAGCAGTTTGAGCGGGGGGGCGGACACCGGGGAGCTGTTTTTT. Translating gives CASSLSGGADTGELFF. The chain joins TRBV7-2 to TRBJ2-2; 10 nucleotides line up with TRBD2. The V gene end was trimmed by 6 bases and the J gene end by 3 bases; junction bases not matched to a gene: 7. In germline, CDR1 is SGHTA, CDR2 FQGNSA. The length of the CDR3 is 16 residues.

The rearrangement joins TRBV11-2 to TRBJ2-7; D is unclear. The CDR3 length is 14 residues. Germline values: CDR1 SGHAT, CDR2 FQNNGV. The ends were cut back, 1 base at V and 0 bases at J, with 7 bases in the middle. The CDR3 region is CASSLVARSYEQYF. The CDR3 nucleotides read TGTGCCAGCAGCTTAGTGGCACGCTCCTACGAGCAGTACTTC. Filled out from reference TRBV11-2 and TRBJ2-7, the complete variable domain reads EAGVAQSPRYKIIEKRQSVAFWCNPISGHATLYWYQQILGQGPKLLIQFQNNGVVDDSQLPKDRFSAERLKGVDSTLKIQPAKLEDSAVYLCASSLVARSYEQYFGPGTRLTVT.

The chain carries TRBV27 and TRBJ2-7; 9 bases align to TRBD2. The CDR3 length is 14 residues. Germline lookup yields CDR1 MNHEY and CDR2 SMNVEV (reference sequence). Trimming removed 5 bases from V and 7 bases from J; junction bases left unmatched: 9. The CDR3 loop is CASSIGGRAGEQYF. CDR3 in DNA: TGTGCCAGCAGTATCGGCGGGAGGGCGGGGGAGCAGTACTTC.

The V call is TRBV6-5, the J call TRBJ1-2; TRBD1 matches at 8 bases. Germline V gives CDR1 MNHEY, CDR2 SVGAGI. The CDR3 contains 14 residues. The junction had 8 bases not matched to a gene; V was cut back by 4 bases and J by 7 bases. The CDR3 loop is CASSSQTGVLGYTF. DNA for the CDR3: TGTGCCAGCAGTTCCCAGACAGGGGTGCTTGGCTACACCTTC.

CDR3 sequence (DNA): TGTGCCACCCGTTTTCTAGGGGGGACAGAGACCCAGTACTTC. Residues: CATRFLGGTETQYF. V usage is TRBV6-5 and J usage is TRBJ2-5, with D perhaps being TRBD1 or TRBD2 (6 bases each). Trimming left V 10 bases short and J 4 bases short, with 19 bases between. The germline gives CDR1 MNHEY, CDR2 SVGAGI. CDR3 length: 14 amino acids.